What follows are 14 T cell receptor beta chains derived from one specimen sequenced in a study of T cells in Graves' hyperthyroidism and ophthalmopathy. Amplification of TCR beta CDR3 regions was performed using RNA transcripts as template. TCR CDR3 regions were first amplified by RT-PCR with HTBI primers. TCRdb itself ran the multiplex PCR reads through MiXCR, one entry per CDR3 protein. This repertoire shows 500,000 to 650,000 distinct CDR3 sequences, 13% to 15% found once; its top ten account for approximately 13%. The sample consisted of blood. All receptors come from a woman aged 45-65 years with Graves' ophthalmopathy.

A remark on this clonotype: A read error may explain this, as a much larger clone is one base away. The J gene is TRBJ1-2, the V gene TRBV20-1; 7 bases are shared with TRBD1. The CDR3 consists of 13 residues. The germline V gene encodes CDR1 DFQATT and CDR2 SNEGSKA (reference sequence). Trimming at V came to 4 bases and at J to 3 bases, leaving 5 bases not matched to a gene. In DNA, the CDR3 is TGCAGTGCTAAACGGGACAGTGACTATGGCTACACCTTC. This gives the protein CSAKRDSDYGYTF.

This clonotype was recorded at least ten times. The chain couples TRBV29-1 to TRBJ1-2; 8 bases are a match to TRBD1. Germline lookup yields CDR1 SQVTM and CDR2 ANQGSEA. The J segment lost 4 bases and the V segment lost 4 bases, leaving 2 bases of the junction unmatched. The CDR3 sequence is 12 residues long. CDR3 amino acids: CSVVDRGYGYTF. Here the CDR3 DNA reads TGCAGCGTTGTTGACAGGGGCTATGGCTACACCTTC.

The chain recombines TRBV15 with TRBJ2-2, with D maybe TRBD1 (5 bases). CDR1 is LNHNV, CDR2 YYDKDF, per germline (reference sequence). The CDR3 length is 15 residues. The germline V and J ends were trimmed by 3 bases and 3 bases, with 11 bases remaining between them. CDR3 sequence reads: CATSSRTYYTGELFF. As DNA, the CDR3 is TGTGCCACCAGCAGCCGGACATATTACACCGGGGAGCTGTTTTTT. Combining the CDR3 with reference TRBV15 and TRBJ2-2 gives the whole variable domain DAMVIQNPRYQVTQFGKPVTLSCSQTLNHNVMYWYQQKSSQAPKLLFHYYDKDFNNEADTPDNFQSRRPNTSFCFLDIRSPGLGDTAMYLCATSSRTYYTGELFFGEGSRLTVL.

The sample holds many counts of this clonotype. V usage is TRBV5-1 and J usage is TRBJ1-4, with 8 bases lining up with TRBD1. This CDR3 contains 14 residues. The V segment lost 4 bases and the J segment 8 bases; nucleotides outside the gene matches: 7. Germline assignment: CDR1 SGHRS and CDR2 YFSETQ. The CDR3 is CASSRQGRLEKLFF. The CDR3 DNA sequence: TGCGCCAGCAGCCGACAGGGGAGGTTAGAAAAACTGTTTTTT.

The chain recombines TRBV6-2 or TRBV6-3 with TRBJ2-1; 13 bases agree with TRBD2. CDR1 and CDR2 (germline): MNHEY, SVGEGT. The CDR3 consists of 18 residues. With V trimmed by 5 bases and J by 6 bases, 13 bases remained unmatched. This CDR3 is CASSALGLAGDAVNEQFF. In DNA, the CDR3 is TGTGCCAGCAGTGCACTAGGACTAGCGGGAGATGCGGTCAATGAGCAGTTCTTC.

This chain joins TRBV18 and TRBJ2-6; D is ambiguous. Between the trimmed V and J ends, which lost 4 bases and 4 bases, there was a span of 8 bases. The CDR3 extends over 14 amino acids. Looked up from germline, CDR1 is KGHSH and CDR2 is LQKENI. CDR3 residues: CASSHGSGANVLTF. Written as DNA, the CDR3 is TGTGCCAGCTCACATGGATCAGGGGCCAACGTCCTGACTTTC.

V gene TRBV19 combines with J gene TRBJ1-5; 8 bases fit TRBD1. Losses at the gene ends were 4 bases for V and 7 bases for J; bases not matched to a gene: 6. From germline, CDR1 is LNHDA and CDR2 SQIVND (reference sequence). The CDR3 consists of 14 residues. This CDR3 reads CASSTDRGRQPQHF. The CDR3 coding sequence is TGTGCCAGTAGTACAGACAGGGGTAGGCAGCCCCAGCATTTT.

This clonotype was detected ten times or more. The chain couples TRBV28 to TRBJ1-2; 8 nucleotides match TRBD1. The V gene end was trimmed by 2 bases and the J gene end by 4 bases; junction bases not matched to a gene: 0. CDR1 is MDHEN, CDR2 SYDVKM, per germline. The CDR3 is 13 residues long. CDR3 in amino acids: CASSLGTGYGYTF. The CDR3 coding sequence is TGTGCCAGCAGTTTAGGGACAGGCTATGGCTACACCTTC.

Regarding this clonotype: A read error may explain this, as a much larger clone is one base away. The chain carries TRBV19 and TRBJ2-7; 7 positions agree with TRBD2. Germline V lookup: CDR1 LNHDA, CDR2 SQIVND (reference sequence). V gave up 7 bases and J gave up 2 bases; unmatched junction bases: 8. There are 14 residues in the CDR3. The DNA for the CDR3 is TGTGCCAGTACCGGCGGGAGTCCGGCCTACGAGCAGTACTTC. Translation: CASTGGSPAYEQYF.

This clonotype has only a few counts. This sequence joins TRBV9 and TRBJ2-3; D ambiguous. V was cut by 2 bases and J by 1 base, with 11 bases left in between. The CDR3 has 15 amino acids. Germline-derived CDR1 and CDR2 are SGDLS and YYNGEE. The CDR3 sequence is CASSVTRIGTDTQYF. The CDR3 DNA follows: TGTGCCAGCAGCGTCACGAGGATAGGCACAGATACGCAGTATTTT. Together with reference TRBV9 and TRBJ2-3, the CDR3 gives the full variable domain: DSGVTQTPKHLITATGQRVTLRCSPRSGDLSVYWYQQSLDQGLQFLIQYYNGEERAKGNILERFSAQQFPDLHSELNLSSLELGDSALYFCASSVTRIGTDTQYFGPGTRLTVL.

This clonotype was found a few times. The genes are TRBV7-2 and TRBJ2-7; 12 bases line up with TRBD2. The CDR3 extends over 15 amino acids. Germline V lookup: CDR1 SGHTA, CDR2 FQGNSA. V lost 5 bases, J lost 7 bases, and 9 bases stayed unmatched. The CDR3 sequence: CASSPELAGGGEQYF. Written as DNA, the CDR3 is TGTGCCAGCAGCCCAGAACTAGCGGGAGGCGGAGAGCAGTACTTC.

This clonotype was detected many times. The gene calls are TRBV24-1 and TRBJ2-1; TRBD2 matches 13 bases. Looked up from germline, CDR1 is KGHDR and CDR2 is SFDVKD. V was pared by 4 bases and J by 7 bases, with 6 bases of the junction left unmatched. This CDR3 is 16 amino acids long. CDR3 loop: CATSDLTSGRANEQFF. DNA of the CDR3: TGTGCCACCAGTGACCTCACTAGCGGGAGGGCTAATGAGCAGTTCTTC.

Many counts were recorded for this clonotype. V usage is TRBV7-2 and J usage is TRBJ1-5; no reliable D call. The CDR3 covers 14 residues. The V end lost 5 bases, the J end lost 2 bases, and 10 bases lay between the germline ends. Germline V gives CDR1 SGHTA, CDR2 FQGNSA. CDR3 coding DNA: TGTGCCAGCAGCAAACGGATGGGCAATCAGCCCCAGCATTTT. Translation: CASSKRMGNQPQHF.

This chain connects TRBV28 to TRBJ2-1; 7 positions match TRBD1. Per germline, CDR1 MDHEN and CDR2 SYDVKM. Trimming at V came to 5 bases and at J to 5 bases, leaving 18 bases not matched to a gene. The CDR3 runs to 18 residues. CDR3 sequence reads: CASSRQGLLTGPDNEQFF. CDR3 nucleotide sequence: TGTGCCAGCAGTAGACAGGGTCTTTTAACGGGACCGGACAATGAGCAGTTCTTC.